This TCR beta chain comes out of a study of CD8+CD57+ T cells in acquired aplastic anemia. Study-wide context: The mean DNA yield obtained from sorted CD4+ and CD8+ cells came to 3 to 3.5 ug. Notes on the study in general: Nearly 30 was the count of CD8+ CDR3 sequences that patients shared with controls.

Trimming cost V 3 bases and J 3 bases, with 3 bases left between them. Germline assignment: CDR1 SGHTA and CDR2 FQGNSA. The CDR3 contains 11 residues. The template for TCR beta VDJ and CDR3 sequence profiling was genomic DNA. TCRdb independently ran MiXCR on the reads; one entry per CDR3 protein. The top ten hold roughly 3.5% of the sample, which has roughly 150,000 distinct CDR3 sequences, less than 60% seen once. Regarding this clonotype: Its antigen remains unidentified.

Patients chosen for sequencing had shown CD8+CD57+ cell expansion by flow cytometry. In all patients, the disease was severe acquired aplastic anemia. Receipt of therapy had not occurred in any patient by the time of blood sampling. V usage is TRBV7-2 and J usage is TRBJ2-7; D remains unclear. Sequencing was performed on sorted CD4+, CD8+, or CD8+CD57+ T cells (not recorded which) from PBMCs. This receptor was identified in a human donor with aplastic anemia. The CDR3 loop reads CASSFVYEQYF. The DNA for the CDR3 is TGTGCCAGCAGCTTTGTCTACGAGCAGTACTTC. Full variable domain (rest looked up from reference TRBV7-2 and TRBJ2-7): GAGVSQSPSNKVTEKGKDVELRCDPISGHTALYWYRQSLGQGLEFLIYFQGNSAPDKSGLPSDRFSAERTGGSVSTLTIQRTQQEDSAVYLCASSFVYEQYFGPGTRLTVT.